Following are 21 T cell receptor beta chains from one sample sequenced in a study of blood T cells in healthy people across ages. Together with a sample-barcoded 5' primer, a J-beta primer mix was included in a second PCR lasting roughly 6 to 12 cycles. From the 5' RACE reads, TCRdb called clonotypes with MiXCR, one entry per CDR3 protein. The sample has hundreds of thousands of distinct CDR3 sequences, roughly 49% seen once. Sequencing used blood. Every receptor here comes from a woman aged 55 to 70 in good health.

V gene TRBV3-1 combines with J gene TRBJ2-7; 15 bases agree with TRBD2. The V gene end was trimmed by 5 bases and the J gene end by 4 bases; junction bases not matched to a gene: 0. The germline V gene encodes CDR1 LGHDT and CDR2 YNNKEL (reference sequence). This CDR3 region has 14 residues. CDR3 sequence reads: CASSGTSGRYEQYF. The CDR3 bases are TGTGCCAGCAGCGGGACTAGCGGGAGGTACGAGCAGTACTTC.

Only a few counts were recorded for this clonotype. CDR3 protein: CASSLSGKTEAFF. The CDR3 DNA follows: TGTGCCAGCAGTTTATCAGGGAAGACTGAAGCTTTCTTT. The rearrangement uses TRBV27 and TRBJ1-1, with D unresolved. CDR1 MNHEY and CDR2 SMNVEV come from the germline V gene (reference sequence). The CDR3 is 13 amino acids. V shed 0 bases and J shed 5 bases, with 7 bases lying between them.

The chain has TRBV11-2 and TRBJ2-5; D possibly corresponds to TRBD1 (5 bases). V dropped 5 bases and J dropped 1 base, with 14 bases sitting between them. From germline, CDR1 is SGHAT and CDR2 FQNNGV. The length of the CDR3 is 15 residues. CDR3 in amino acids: CASSPRQSIQETQYF. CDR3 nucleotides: TGTGCCAGCAGCCCAAGACAGTCCATCCAAGAGACCCAGTACTTC.

CDR3 nucleotide sequence: TGTGCCAGCAGTTTTGCAGGGGCATCCTACGAGCAGTACTTC. Translating it yields CASSFAGASYEQYF. V is TRBV27 and J is TRBJ2-7; tentatively, D is TRBD1 (6 bases). The V end lost 3 bases, the J end lost 1 base, and 10 bases lay between the germline ends. The CDR3 totals 14 residues. Germline lookup yields CDR1 MNHEY and CDR2 SMNVEV (reference sequence).

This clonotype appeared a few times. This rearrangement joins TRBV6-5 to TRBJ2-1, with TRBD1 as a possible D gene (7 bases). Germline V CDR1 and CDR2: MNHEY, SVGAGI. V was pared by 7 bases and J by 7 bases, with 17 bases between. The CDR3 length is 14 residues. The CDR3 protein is CASTRAGGKNEQFF. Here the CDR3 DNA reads TGTGCCAGCACGAGGGCAGGGGGGAAGAATGAGCAGTTCTTC.

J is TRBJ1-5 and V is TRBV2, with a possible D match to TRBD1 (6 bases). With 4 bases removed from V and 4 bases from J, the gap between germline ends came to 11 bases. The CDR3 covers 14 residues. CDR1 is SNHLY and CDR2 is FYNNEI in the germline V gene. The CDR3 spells CASSVTGKNQPQHF. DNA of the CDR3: TGTGCCAGCAGTGTAACAGGGAAAAATCAGCCCCAGCATTTT.

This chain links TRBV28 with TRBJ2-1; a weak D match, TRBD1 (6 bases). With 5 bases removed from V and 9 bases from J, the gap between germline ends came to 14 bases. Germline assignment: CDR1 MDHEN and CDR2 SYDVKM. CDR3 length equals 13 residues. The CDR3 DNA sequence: TGTGCCAGCAGTACTTACAGGGTCGGTGAGCAGTTCTTC. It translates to CASSTYRVGEQFF.

In DNA form, the CDR3 reads TGTGCCAGCAGCTTAGTCGGTAGGACTAGGGCGAACTACGAGCAGTACTTC. Amino acid sequence: CASSLVGRTRANYEQYF. The rearrangement joins TRBV11-2 to TRBJ2-7, with TRBD2 identical over 7 bases. V was clipped by 1 base and J by 3 bases; unmatched bases: 12. The length of the CDR3 is 17 residues. Per the germline V gene, CDR1 is SGHAT and CDR2 is FQNNGV. Full variable domain (outside the CDR3, taken from reference TRBV11-2 and TRBJ2-7): EAGVAQSPRYKIIEKRQSVAFWCNPISGHATLYWYQQILGQGPKLLIQFQNNGVVDDSQLPKDRFSAERLKGVDSTLKIQPAKLEDSAVYLCASSLVGRTRANYEQYFGPGTRLTVT.

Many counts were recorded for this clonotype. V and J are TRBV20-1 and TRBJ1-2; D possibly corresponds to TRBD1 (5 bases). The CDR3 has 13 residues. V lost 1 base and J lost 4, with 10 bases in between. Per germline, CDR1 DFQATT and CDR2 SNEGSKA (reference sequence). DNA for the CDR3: TGCAGTGCTAGAGTACCGGGGGTCTATGGCTACACCTTC. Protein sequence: CSARVPGVYGYTF.

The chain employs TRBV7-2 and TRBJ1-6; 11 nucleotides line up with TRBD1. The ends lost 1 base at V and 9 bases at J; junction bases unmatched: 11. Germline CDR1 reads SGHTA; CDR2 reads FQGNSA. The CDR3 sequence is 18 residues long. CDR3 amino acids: CASSLVAGTGGALSPLHF. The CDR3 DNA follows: TGTGCCAGCAGCTTAGTCGCCGGGACAGGGGGAGCACTTTCACCCCTCCACTTT.

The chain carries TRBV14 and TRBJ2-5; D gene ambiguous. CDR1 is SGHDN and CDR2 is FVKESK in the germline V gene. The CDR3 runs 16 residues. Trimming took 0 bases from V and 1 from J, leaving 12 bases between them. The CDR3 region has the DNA TGTGCCAGCAGCCAAGATTGGGCCCTGTCCCAAGAGACCCAGTACTTC. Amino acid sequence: CASSQDWALSQETQYF.

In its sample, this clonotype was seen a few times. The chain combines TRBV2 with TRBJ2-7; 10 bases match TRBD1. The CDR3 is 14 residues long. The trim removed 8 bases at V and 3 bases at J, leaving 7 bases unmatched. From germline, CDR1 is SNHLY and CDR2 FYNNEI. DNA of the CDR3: TGTGCCAGCTTACGACAGGGGGCCTACTACGAGCAGTACTTC. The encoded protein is CASLRQGAYYEQYF.

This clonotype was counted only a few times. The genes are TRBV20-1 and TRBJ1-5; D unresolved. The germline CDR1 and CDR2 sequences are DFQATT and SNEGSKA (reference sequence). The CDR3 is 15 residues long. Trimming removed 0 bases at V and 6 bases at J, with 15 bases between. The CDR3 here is CSARDLGRVGQPQHF. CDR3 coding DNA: TGCAGTGCTAGAGATCTCGGGAGGGTGGGTCAGCCCCAGCATTTT.

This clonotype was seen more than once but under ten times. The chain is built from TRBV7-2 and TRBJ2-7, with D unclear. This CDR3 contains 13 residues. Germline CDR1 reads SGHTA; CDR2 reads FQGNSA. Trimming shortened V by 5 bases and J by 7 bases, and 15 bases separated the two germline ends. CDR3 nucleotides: TGTGCCAGCAGCGTGGATGCCTACAATGAGCAGTACTTC. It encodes CASSVDAYNEQYF.

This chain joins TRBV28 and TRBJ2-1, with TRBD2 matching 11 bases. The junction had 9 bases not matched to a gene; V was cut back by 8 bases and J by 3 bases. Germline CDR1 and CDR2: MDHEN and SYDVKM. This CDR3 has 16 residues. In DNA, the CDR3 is TGTGCCAGCTTGCCCCTAGCGGGGGGCATCTACAATGAGCAGTTCTTC. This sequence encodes CASLPLAGGIYNEQFF.

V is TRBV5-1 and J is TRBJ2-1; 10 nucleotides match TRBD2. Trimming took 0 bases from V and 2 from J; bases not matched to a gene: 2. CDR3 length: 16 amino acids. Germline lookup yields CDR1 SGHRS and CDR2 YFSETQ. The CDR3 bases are TGCGCCAGCAGCTTGGGTAGCGGGAGGACCTACAATGAGCAGTTCTTC. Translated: CASSLGSGRTYNEQFF.

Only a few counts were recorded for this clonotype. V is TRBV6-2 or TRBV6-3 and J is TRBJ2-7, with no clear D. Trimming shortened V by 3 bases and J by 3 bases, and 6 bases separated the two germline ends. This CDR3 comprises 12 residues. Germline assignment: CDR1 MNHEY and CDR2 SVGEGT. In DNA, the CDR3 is TGTGCCAGCAGTTATGCAGACTACGAGCAGTACTTC. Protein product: CASSYADYEQYF.

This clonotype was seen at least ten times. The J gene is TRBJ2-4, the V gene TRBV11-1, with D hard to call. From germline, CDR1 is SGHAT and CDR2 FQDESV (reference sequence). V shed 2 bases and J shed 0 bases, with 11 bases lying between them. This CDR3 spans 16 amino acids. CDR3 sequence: CASSLRNGIAKNIQYF. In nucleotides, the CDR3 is TGTGCCAGCAGCTTAAGAAACGGAATAGCCAAAAACATTCAGTACTTC.

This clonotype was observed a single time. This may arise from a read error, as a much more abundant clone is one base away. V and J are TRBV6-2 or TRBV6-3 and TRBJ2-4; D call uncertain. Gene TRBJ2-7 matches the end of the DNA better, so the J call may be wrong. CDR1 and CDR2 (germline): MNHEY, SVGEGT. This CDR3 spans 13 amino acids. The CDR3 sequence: CASSPRVNCEQYF. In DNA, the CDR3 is TGTGCCAGCAGCCCCCGGGTCAACTGCGAGCAGTACTTC.

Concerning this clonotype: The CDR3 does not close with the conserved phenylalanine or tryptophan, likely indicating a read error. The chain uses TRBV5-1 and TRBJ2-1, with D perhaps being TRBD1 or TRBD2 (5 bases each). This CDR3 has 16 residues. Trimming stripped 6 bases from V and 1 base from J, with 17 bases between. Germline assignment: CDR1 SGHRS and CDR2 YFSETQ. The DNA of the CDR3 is TGCGCCAGCACCCCAATCTCCGGGGCGTCCTACAATGAGCAGTTCTAC. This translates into CASTPISGASYNEQFY.

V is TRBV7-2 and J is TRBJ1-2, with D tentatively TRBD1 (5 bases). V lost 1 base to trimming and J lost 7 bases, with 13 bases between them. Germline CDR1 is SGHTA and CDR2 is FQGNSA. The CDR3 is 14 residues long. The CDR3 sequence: CASSLEGKGSGYTF. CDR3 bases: TGTGCCAGCAGCTTAGAAGGAAAGGGGTCTGGCTACACCTTC.